The 3 T cell receptor beta chains presented below share a single source sample, sequenced in a study of PD-1 blockade in classical Hodgkin lymphoma. Assay: immunoSEQ multiplex PCR; the TCRdb copy retains only in-frame clones and omits some. Among 30,000 or so clones listed, less than 90% were seen once. Every patient was affected by relapse after autologous stem cell transplantation, while exposure to brentuximab vedotin was not uniform. Thawed PBMCs yielded CD4+ T cells through magnetic negative selection. The sequencing used CD4+ T cells from blood, collected at baseline. The origin of the receptors is a human donor with classical Hodgkin lymphoma.

V usage is TRBV19 and J usage is TRBJ2-7; 12 positions agree with TRBD2. The V segment lost 3 bases and the J segment 7 bases; nucleotides outside the gene matches: 13. The CDR3 loop spans 17 amino acids. Germline V CDR1 and CDR2: LNHDA, SQIVND (reference sequence). This CDR3 reads CASSIGRLAGGPGEQYF. The CDR3 nucleotides read TGTGCCAGTAGTATCGGCCGGCTAGCGGGAGGGCCAGGGGAGCAGTACTTC.

The chain uses TRBV27 and TRBJ1-2; 9 positions match TRBD1. CDR3 size: 13 residues. Germline CDR1 reads MNHEY; CDR2 reads SMNVEV (reference sequence). V was pared by 6 bases and J by 7 bases, with 6 bases of the junction left unmatched. The CDR3 DNA reads TGTGCCAGCAGCTTCACAGGGGGCTCTGGCTACACCTTC. Amino acids: CASSFTGGSGYTF.

This sequence joins TRBV21-1 and TRBJ1-2; TRBD1 was called by the table and not checked on the DNA. TRBV21-1 is noted as a pseudogene. The CDR3 has 16 residues. CDR3 sequence reads: CASSIGPTVHNYGYTF. The DNA of the CDR3 is TGTGCCAGCAGCATAGGACCGACAGTTCATAACTATGGCTACACCTTC.